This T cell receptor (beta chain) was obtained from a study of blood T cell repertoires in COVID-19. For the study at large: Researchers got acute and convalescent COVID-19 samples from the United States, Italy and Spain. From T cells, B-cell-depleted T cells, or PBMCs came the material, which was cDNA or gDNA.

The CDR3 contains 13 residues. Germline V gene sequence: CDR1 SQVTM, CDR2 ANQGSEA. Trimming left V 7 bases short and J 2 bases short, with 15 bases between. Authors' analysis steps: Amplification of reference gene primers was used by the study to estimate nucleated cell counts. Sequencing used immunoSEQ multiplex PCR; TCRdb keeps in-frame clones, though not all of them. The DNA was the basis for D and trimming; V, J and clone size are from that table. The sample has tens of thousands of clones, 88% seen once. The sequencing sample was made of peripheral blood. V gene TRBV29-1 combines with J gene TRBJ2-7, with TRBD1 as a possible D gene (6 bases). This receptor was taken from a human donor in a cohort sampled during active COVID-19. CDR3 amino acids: CSASQGPPYEQYF. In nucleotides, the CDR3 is TGCAGCGCCTCACAGGGACCTCCCTACGAGCAGTACTTC.